The entry that follows covers one T cell receptor beta chain sequence. Its antigen remains unknown. The data derive from a study of blood T cells in healthy people across ages. Each sample yielded at least 5 micrograms of PBMC total RNA. Sample-barcoded 5' priming and a J-beta primer mix drove a second PCR of roughly 7 to 11 cycles. Sequencing of every sample gave 2.5 million or more CDR3-containing paired-end reads. Each CDR3 protein gets one entry after TCRdb re-called the 5' RACE reads with MiXCR. The sample lists around 870,000 distinct CDR3 sequences, about 30% occurring once. This CDR3 contains 19 residues. The V gene's germline CDR1 is SGHRS and CDR2 YFSETQ. Trimming stripped 4 bases from V and 0 bases from J, with 25 bases between. Findings of the study overall: Per million T cells, the diversity of TCR beta decreased roughly linearly as age advanced.

The chain uses TRBV5-1 and TRBJ1-1; the D gene is possibly TRBD1 (5 bases). The source is a woman of 80 years or more in good health. Material for sequencing was blood. CDR3 bases: TGCGCCAGCAGCGGGGGGAAGTTGACGGGGACCAACCTGAACACTGAAGCTTTCTTT. It encodes CASSGGKLTGTNLNTEAFF.